What follows are 7 T cell receptor beta chains derived from one specimen sequenced in a study of vaccination and CD4 T cells after COVID-19. An Oncomine TCR Beta short-read assay was used to sequence the DNA from cultured CD4+ T cells. TCRdb reprocessed the PCR reads via MiXCR and lists one record per CDR3 protein. In the table there are about 15,000 distinct CDR3 sequences, about three quarters of which are singletons. These receptors lack a known antigen. Described treatment: roughly 10-day PBMC culture with coronavirus spike peptide pools or control peptides (ViraFEST assay). Sequencing was carried out using CD4+ T cells from blood, cultured in vitro. These receptors were taken from a human donor who had recovered from COVID-19.

This chain uses TRBV20-1 with TRBJ1-2; D may be TRBD1 (6 bases). The length of the CDR3 is 14 residues. The V end lost 3 bases, the J end lost 4 bases, and 15 bases lay between the germline ends. Germline V gene sequence: CDR1 DFQATT, CDR2 SNEGSKA (reference sequence). For the CDR3, the DNA is TGCAGTGCTAGTTCGGGGGGCAATCGCTATGGCTACACCTTC. Translated: CSASSGGNRYGYTF.

The V gene is TRBV20-1, the J gene TRBJ1-1; 7 bases agree with TRBD1. With V trimmed by 0 bases and J by 1 base, 5 bases remained unmatched. Germline assignment: CDR1 DFQATT and CDR2 SNEGSKA (reference sequence). The CDR3 has 15 residues. CDR3 DNA: TGCAGTGCTAGAGATCCAAACAGGGGGAACACTGAAGCTTTCTTT. Translating it yields CSARDPNRGNTEAFF.

The chain couples TRBV5-1 to TRBJ1-5; D is possibly TRBD1 (5 bases). V lost 3 bases, J lost 2 bases, and 15 bases lay in between. The CDR3 sequence is 16 residues long. Germline values: CDR1 SGHRS, CDR2 YFSETQ. The CDR3 bases are TGCGCCAGCAGCTCGGGGACCCCCGGGGGCAATCAGCCCCAGCATTTT. This translates into CASSSGTPGGNQPQHF.

The chain carries TRBV2 and TRBJ1-2; D unclear. The ends were cut back, 4 bases at V and 4 bases at J, with 10 bases in the middle. The CDR3 is made up of 13 amino acids. Germline values: CDR1 SNHLY, CDR2 FYNNEI. CDR3 region: CASSVRAGYGYTF. CDR3 nucleotide sequence: TGTGCCAGCAGTGTAAGGGCTGGCTATGGCTACACCTTC.

The chain has TRBV18 and TRBJ2-3; TRBD1 matches 9 bases. V was clipped by 0 bases and J by 5 bases; unmatched bases: 9. The germline V gene encodes CDR1 KGHSH and CDR2 LQKENI. The CDR3 spans 17 residues. The CDR3 spells CASSPPVTGGSKDTQYF. The CDR3 coding sequence is TGTGCCAGCTCACCACCGGTCACAGGGGGCTCGAAAGATACGCAGTATTTT.

The CDR3 is CATSAGTGSYNEQFF. DNA of the CDR3: TGTGCCACCAGTGCGGGAACAGGCTCCTACAATGAGCAGTTCTTC. This chain joins TRBV24-1 and TRBJ2-1; D is perhaps TRBD1 or TRBD2 (5 bases each). This CDR3 has 15 residues. CDR1 is KGHDR, CDR2 SFDVKD, per germline. The V end was cut by 5 bases, the J end by 0 bases, with 10 bases between.

The CDR3 DNA sequence: TGTGCCAGCAGCGTACAGGCTAACTATGGCTACACCTTC. Protein product: CASSVQANYGYTF. The rearrangement links TRBV7-2 to TRBJ1-2; D perhaps matches TRBD1 (5 bases). Trimming took 5 bases from V and 0 from J, leaving 7 bases between them. The CDR3 has 13 residues. The germline gives CDR1 SGHTA, CDR2 FQGNSA.